This TCR beta chain was captured by sequencing in a study of early T cells in non-severe SARS-CoV-2 infection. Study context: Chains stayed unpaired after sequencing of bulk RNA from unsorted whole blood.

TCRdb redid the calling of the 5' RACE reads with MiXCR, one entry per CDR3 protein. Here the sample spans approximately 85,000 distinct CDR3 sequences, over 9% being singletons. CDR3 length: 12 amino acids. CDR1 is SGHAT and CDR2 is FQNNGV in the germline V gene. Deletions cut 0 bases from V and 2 bases from J, with 2 bases between. The chain employs TRBV11-2 and TRBJ2-7; D remains ambiguous. The sample taken for sequencing was whole blood. This receptor was obtained from an adult who was a healthcare worker with PCR-confirmed SARS-CoV-2 infection or an uninfected control (not recorded which). The DNA of the CDR3 is TGTGCCAGCAGCTTAGAAACCTACGAGCAGTACTTC. This encodes CASSLETYEQYF.